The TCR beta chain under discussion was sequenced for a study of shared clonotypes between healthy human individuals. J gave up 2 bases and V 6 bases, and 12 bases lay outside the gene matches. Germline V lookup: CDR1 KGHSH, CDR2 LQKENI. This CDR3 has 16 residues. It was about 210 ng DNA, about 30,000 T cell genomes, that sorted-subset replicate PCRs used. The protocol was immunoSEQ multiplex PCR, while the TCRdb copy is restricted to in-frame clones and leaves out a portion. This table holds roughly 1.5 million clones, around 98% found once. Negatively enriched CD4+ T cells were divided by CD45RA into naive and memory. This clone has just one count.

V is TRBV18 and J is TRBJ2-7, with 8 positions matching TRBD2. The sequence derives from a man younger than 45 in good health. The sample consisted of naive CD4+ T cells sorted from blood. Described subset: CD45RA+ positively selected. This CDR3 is CASSGGLAGKPYEQYF. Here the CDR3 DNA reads TGTGCCAGCTCGGGGGGGTTAGCGGGAAAACCCTACGAGCAGTACTTC.